The 18 T cell receptor beta chains below all came from one sample that was sequenced in a study of cytomegalovirus exposure and HLA in healthy donors. The PCR ran on 60 Vbeta and 13 Jbeta primers. Sequenced by immunoSEQ multiplex PCR; TCRdb stores in-frame clones only, minus some. The data hold about 160,000 clones, with under 85% observed a single time. Sequenced sample: PBMCs. These receptors were collected from a woman aged 25 to 39 in good health and CMV-seronegative.

This rearrangement joins TRBV6-1 to TRBJ2-5; D is perhaps TRBD2 (5 bases). The closer fit of TRBJ2-7 to the DNA end suggests the J call may be wrong. This CDR3 spans 13 amino acids. Germline V gives CDR1 MNHNS, CDR2 SASEGT. The DNA for the CDR3 is TGTGCCAGCAGTGAGACTACCTCCTACGAGCAGTACTTC. Encoded protein: CASSETTSYEQYF.

The chain is built from TRBV5-1 and TRBJ1-5, with 8 bases lining up with TRBD1. Per germline, CDR1 SGHRS and CDR2 YFSETQ. V lost 4 bases to trimming and J lost 5 bases; unmatched junction nucleotides: 5. This CDR3 contains 14 residues. The CDR3 DNA reads as TGCGCCAGCAGCCCGGACAGGGTGGATCAGCCCCAGCATTTT. Its translation: CASSPDRVDQPQHF.

The rearrangement joins TRBV5-1 to TRBJ2-7; the match to TRBD1 covers 7 bases. Germline trimming cut 0 bases from V and 2 bases from J; bases unmatched to any gene: 5. Germline V gene sequence: CDR1 SGHRS, CDR2 YFSETQ. The CDR3 is made up of 15 amino acids. CDR3 in amino acids: CASSLDPTGTYEQYF. The CDR3 bases are TGCGCCAGCAGCTTGGACCCGACAGGGACCTACGAGCAGTACTTC.

CDR3 loop: CASSEARGLDYGYTF. The CDR3, as DNA: TGTGCCAGCAGTGAAGCAAGAGGGCTGGACTATGGCTACACCTTC. This chain connects TRBV6-1 to TRBJ1-2; D call uncertain. This CDR3 comprises 15 residues. V was cut by 0 bases and J by 3 bases, with 11 bases left in between. Germline-derived CDR1 and CDR2 are MNHNS and SASEGT.

V usage is TRBV19 and J usage is TRBJ2-3, with TRBD2 as a possible D gene (5 bases). Between the trimmed V and J ends, which lost 5 bases and 3 bases, there was a span of 18 bases. The CDR3 consists of 16 residues. In germline, CDR1 is LNHDA, CDR2 SQIVND (reference sequence). The CDR3 spells CASSPELGKRTDTQYF. The CDR3 nucleotides are TGTGCCAGTAGTCCAGAACTAGGAAAGCGAACAGATACGCAGTATTTT.

This chain links TRBV19 with TRBJ2-7, with TRBD1 identical over 8 bases. Trimming took 4 bases from V and 5 from J; bases not matched to a gene: 4. The V gene's germline CDR1 is LNHDA and CDR2 SQIVND (reference sequence). The CDR3 runs 13 residues. CDR3 coding DNA: TGTGCCAGTAGTAAGTGGACAGGGAACGAGCAGTACTTC. Residues: CASSKWTGNEQYF.

A single count supports this clone. In nucleotides, the CDR3 is TGTGCCAGCAGCTTAGGTAGGGGTGTCGGAAGGCAGTTCTTC. Translating it yields CASSLGRGVGRQFF. The chain is built from TRBV11-2 and TRBJ2-1, with D tentatively TRBD1 (5 bases). The CDR3 totals 14 residues. Germline CDR1 SGHAT, CDR2 FQNNGV. Trimming pared 1 base from V and 12 bases from J, leaving 16 bases between.

The V gene is TRBV5-1, the J gene TRBJ2-1; 13 nucleotides agree with TRBD2. The J segment lost 0 bases and the V segment lost 5 bases, leaving 2 bases of the junction unmatched. The CDR3 totals 16 residues. Germline V gives CDR1 SGHRS, CDR2 YFSETQ. The CDR3 DNA reads as TGCGCCAGCAGACTAGCGGGGGGGCCCTCCTACAATGAGCAGTTCTTC. This gives the protein CASRLAGGPSYNEQFF. Drawing the rest from reference TRBV5-1 and TRBJ2-1, the complete variable domain is KAGVTQTPRYLIKTRGQQVTLSCSPISGHRSVSWYQQTPGQGLQFLFEYFSETQRNKGNFPGRFSGRQFSNSRSEMNVSTLELGDSALYLCASRLAGGPSYNEQFFGPGTRLTVL.

CDR3 DNA: TGTGCCAGCAGCTTAAGGACAGGGGCCCTCAAACCGCACTCCTACGAGCAGTACTTC. It yields the protein CASSLRTGALKPHSYEQYF. The genes are TRBV7-2 and TRBJ2-7; 9 nucleotides match TRBD1. The CDR3 spans 19 residues. V was pared by 2 bases and J by 0 bases, with 14 bases of the junction left unmatched. The germline V gene has CDR1 SGHTA and CDR2 FQGNSA.

The chain employs TRBV7-9 and TRBJ1-2; 7 nucleotides align to TRBD1. CDR1 is SEHNR, CDR2 FQNEAQ, per germline (reference sequence). The J segment lost 7 bases and the V segment lost 3 bases, leaving 5 bases of the junction unmatched. CDR3 length: 13 amino acids. The CDR3 region has the DNA TGTGCCAGCAGCTTGACAGGGATGCGTGGCTACACCTTC. It is translated as CASSLTGMRGYTF.

The chain joins TRBV5-1 to TRBJ2-1; 7 nucleotides agree with TRBD1. CDR1 is SGHRS and CDR2 is YFSETQ in the germline V gene. This CDR3 has 13 amino acids. V lost 7 bases, J lost 1 base, and 2 bases stayed unmatched. Here the CDR3 reads CASGTESYNEQFF. In DNA, the CDR3 is TGCGCCAGCGGGACAGAATCCTACAATGAGCAGTTCTTC.

The chain has TRBV2 and TRBJ1-6; D remains ambiguous. CDR3 length equals 14 residues. Trimming pared 3 bases from V and 11 bases from J, leaving 14 bases between. CDR1 is SNHLY, CDR2 FYNNEI, per germline. The CDR3 DNA reads as TGTGCCAGCAGTGATTCGGGGTTGGAGGCACCCCTCCACTTT. Its protein product is CASSDSGLEAPLHF.

The V and J genes are TRBV20-1 and TRBJ2-7; a weak D match, TRBD2 (6 bases). Germline V gives CDR1 DFQATT, CDR2 SNEGSKA (reference sequence). This CDR3 is 11 amino acids long. The V gene lost 7 bases and the J gene lost 3 bases, with 10 bases spanning the gap. DNA of the CDR3: TGCAGTGGGCGGAGGGGCTACGAGCAGTACTTC. Residues: CSGRRGYEQYF.

The chain is built from TRBV7-9 and TRBJ2-3; TRBD2 is a possible D gene (5 bases). Looked up from germline, CDR1 is SEHNR and CDR2 is FQNEAQ (reference sequence). The CDR3 contains 17 residues. V lost 4 bases and J lost 7, with 24 bases in between. The CDR3 DNA follows: TGTGCCAGCAGCTCACCCCCCGGGCTAGGGAGTTGGAATACGCAGTATTTT. Its translation is CASSSPPGLGSWNTQYF.

This clone has a single count. The genes are TRBV25-1 and TRBJ2-1; D unresolved. Germline-derived CDR1 and CDR2 are MGHDK and SYGVNS. Trimming took 3 bases from V and 4 from J, leaving 13 bases between them. This CDR3 region has 15 residues. Here the CDR3 DNA reads TGTGCCAGCAGTGATCACAAGCGATTTTACAATGAGCAGTTCTTC. Protein product: CASSDHKRFYNEQFF.

This sequence joins TRBV6-5 and TRBJ1-1; D remains unclear. Trimming pared 5 bases from V and 5 bases from J, leaving 15 bases between. Germline V lookup: CDR1 MNHEY, CDR2 SVGAGI. The CDR3 is 14 amino acids. CDR3 residues: CASSEYPGGTEAFF. For the CDR3, the DNA is TGTGCCAGCAGTGAATACCCAGGCGGGACTGAAGCTTTCTTT.

The rearrangement links TRBV18 to TRBJ2-2; 11 bases map to TRBD1. Germline CDR1 and CDR2: KGHSH and LQKENI. V was clipped by 2 bases and J by 0 bases; unmatched bases: 2. The CDR3 has 17 amino acids. The CDR3 here is CASSPVGQGANTGELFF. The CDR3 DNA follows: TGTGCCAGCTCACCAGTGGGACAGGGGGCGAACACCGGGGAGCTGTTTTTT.

V and J are TRBV5-4 and TRBJ2-7; TRBD1 aligns across 8 bases. The CDR3 has 14 amino acids. The germline gives CDR1 SGHNT, CDR2 YYREEE (reference sequence). Losses at the gene ends were 1 base for V and 5 bases for J; bases not matched to a gene: 5. The DNA of the CDR3 is TGTGCCAGCAGCTTGAGAGGACAGGGCCACGAGCAGTACTTC. Residues: CASSLRGQGHEQYF.